This entry lists 8 T cell receptor beta chains sequenced from one sample in a study of blood T cell repertoires in COVID-19. The method was immunoSEQ multiplex PCR; TCRdb's version includes in-frame clones alone and lacks a portion of them. The data contain about 110,000 clones, about nine tenths of them singletons. Input material: peripheral blood. All receptors come from a human donor in a cohort sampled during active COVID-19.

The V call is TRBV10-3, the J call TRBJ2-7, with 11 bases fitting TRBD1. V lost 4 bases to trimming and J lost 1 base; unmatched junction nucleotides: 12. CDR3 length: 18 residues. Per germline, CDR1 ENHRY and CDR2 SYGVKD. CDR3 nucleotide sequence: TGTGCCATCAGTGGGGGGGCCCTGGGACAGGGGGTTTCCTACGAGCAGTACTTC. Its protein is CAISGGALGQGVSYEQYF.

V usage is TRBV4-1 and J usage is TRBJ1-2, with TRBD1 as a possible D gene (6 bases). Germline lookup yields CDR1 MGHRA and CDR2 YSYEKL. Trimming pared 5 bases from V and 2 bases from J, leaving 21 bases between. The CDR3 runs 17 residues. The DNA of the CDR3 is TGCGCCAGCAGCTTGCCCGCTCCCGGGACATCGAACTATGGCTACACCTTC. It codes for CASSLPAPGTSNYGYTF.

V usage is TRBV5-4 and J usage is TRBJ2-5; the D gene is possibly TRBD1 (5 bases). The V and J ends lost 4 bases and 5 bases respectively, with 18 bases between them. Germline lookup yields CDR1 SGHNT and CDR2 YYREEE (reference sequence). This CDR3 has 15 residues. The CDR3 nucleotides are TGTGCCAGCAGCCGAGGACAAGGGTCTGGTGAGACCCAGTACTTC. As protein: CASSRGQGSGETQYF.

J is TRBJ2-1 and V is TRBV7-9, with 9 bases matching TRBD2. V was clipped by 5 bases and J by 6 bases; unmatched bases: 11. CDR1 and CDR2 (germline): SEHNR, FQNEAQ (reference sequence). This CDR3 contains 16 residues. The CDR3 DNA sequence: TGTGCCAGCAGCGTCGCCCAGACTAGCGGCCTCAATGAGCAGTTCTTC. Encoded protein: CASSVAQTSGLNEQFF.

The chain joins TRBV6-5 to TRBJ2-7, with TRBD1 identical over 8 bases. Germline-derived CDR1 and CDR2 are MNHEY and SVGAGI. The CDR3 is 14 amino acids. V was pared by 4 bases and J by 1 base, with 3 bases of the junction left unmatched. CDR3 DNA sequence: TGTGCCAGCAGTTTAAACAGGGGGTCCTACGAGCAGTACTTC. This sequence encodes CASSLNRGSYEQYF.

The J gene is TRBJ1-1, the V gene TRBV19, with D possibly TRBD1 on 5 matching bases. The CDR3 has 11 residues. V lost 9 bases, J lost 2 bases, and 7 bases lay in between. Germline V gives CDR1 LNHDA, CDR2 SQIVND (reference sequence). CDR3 DNA: TGTGCCAGCGACAGTAACACTGAAGCTTTCTTT. This codes for CASDSNTEAFF.

The J gene is TRBJ2-5, the V gene TRBV5-1; 14 positions agree with TRBD2. Looked up from germline, CDR1 is SGHRS and CDR2 is YFSETQ. Trimming took 2 bases from V and 5 from J; bases not matched to a gene: 8. The CDR3 length is 17 residues. The CDR3 is CASSFWTSGGLGETQYF. The CDR3 nucleotides read TGCGCCAGCAGCTTCTGGACTAGCGGGGGGCTCGGGGAGACCCAGTACTTC.

The rearrangement uses TRBV5-5 and TRBJ1-2; D might be TRBD1 (6 bases). The CDR3 loop spans 13 amino acids. From germline, CDR1 is SGHKS and CDR2 YYEKEE (reference sequence). The V end was cut by 2 bases, the J end by 4 bases, with 9 bases between. The CDR3 spells CASSLGQPYGYTF. CDR3 coding DNA: TGTGCCAGCAGCTTAGGACAGCCCTATGGCTACACCTTC.